The 18 T cell receptor beta chains below were found in one sample sequenced in a study of Tregs in tolerant kidney transplant recipients. Assay used: immunoSEQ multiplex PCR; TCRdb lists only in-frame clones, some missing. The sample holds tens of thousands of clones, more than 85% seen once. Mixed chimerism was transient after nonmyeloablative marrow transplants from related graft donors. The sequencing used CD4+ T cells from blood (PBMCs), collected 12 months after the transplant. Every receptor here comes from a human patient who received a combined kidney and bone marrow transplant. The graft donor may have given rise to some T cells.

The chain carries TRBV9 and TRBJ2-3; no clear D. This CDR3 has 15 amino acids. Germline V CDR1 and CDR2: SGDLS, YYNGEE. The germline V and J ends were trimmed by 3 bases and 4 bases, with 15 bases remaining between them. The CDR3 DNA is TGTGCCAGCAGCGGCGATATCTTCCGGGCAGATACGCAGTATTTT. This encodes CASSGDIFRADTQYF.

A note on this clone: Sequence at one end of the junction differs from germline and may be a read error. The chain uses TRBV7-9 and TRBJ2-7; TRBD1 matches 9 bases. CDR3 length: 15 amino acids. The germline CDR1 and CDR2 sequences are SEHNR and FQNEAQ (reference sequence). Here the CDR3 DNA reads TGTACCAGCAGCCTAACGGGGACAGGGCGGTACGAGCAGTACTTC. Protein: CTSSLTGTGRYEQYF. The whole variable domain, remainder taken from reference TRBV7-9 and TRBJ2-7, is DTGVSQNPRHKITKRGQNVTFRCDPISEHNRLYWYRQTLGQGPEFLTYFQNEAQLEKSRLLSDRFSAERPKGSFSTLEIQRTEQGDSAMYLCTSSLTGTGRYEQYFGPGTRLTVT.

The J gene is TRBJ1-3, the V gene TRBV4-1; the match to TRBD1 covers 8 bases. This CDR3 spans 20 amino acids. J lost 2 bases, V lost 1 base, and 16 bases had no gene match. The germline gives CDR1 MGHRA, CDR2 YSYEKL. CDR3 in DNA: TGCGCCAGCAGCCAAGCTGGGACGGGGCAGGGGGCGCGAGCTGGAAACACCATATATTTT. Amino acid sequence: CASSQAGTGQGARAGNTIYF.

This rearrangement joins TRBV7-2 to TRBJ2-7; 8 nucleotides agree with TRBD2. The CDR3 runs 14 residues. V dropped 7 bases and J dropped 0; count of bases not matched to a gene: 5. Germline CDR1 and CDR2: SGHTA and FQGNSA. The CDR3 DNA reads as TGTGCCAGCAAACTAGCGGCAAGCTCCTACGAGCAGTACTTC. As protein: CASKLAASSYEQYF.

This clone appeared once. This chain links TRBV14 with TRBJ1-2; 8 bases are a match to TRBD1. The V segment lost 1 base and the J segment 7 bases; nucleotides outside the gene matches: 14. This CDR3 contains 17 residues. Germline CDR1 SGHDN, CDR2 FVKESK. The CDR3 region has the DNA TGTGCCAGCAGCCAAGGGCTCGGGGGACAGGCGCTTCTTGGCTACACCTTC. Its protein is CASSQGLGGQALLGYTF.

Comment on this clone: The identical CDR3 is also encoded by other nucleotide sequences in the sample. The V gene is TRBV7-8, the J gene TRBJ1-1; 8 nucleotides match TRBD1. Per germline, CDR1 SGHVS and CDR2 FQNEAQ. V lost 5 bases, J lost 0 bases, and 5 bases stayed unmatched. The CDR3 loop spans 15 amino acids. The CDR3, as DNA: TGTGCCAGCAGCAAGATGACAGGGGTGAACACTGAAGCTTTCTTT. Translated, it gives CASSKMTGVNTEAFF.

The chain has TRBV10-3 and TRBJ2-7, with TRBD1 as a possible D gene (6 bases). V lost 4 bases and J lost 3, with 10 bases in between. CDR1 is ENHRY and CDR2 is SYGVKD in the germline V gene. The CDR3 consists of 13 residues. This chain's CDR3 is CAISGTEDYEQYF. The CDR3 DNA sequence: TGTGCCATCAGTGGGACAGAGGACTACGAGCAGTACTTC.

The gene calls are TRBV5-1 and TRBJ2-3; TRBD2 matches 11 bases. The CDR3 covers 18 residues. Germline V lookup: CDR1 SGHRS, CDR2 YFSETQ. V shed 0 bases and J 0 bases; nucleotides not matched to a gene: 6. In DNA form, the CDR3 reads TGCGCCAGCAGCTTGGATCTAGCGGGGGGCCTTAGCACAGATACGCAGTATTTT. Translated: CASSLDLAGGLSTDTQYF.

The table lists this clone with a count of one. J is TRBJ2-2 and V is TRBV7-3, with TRBD2 matching 10 bases. CDR1 is SGHTA and CDR2 is FQGTGA in the germline V gene. This CDR3 is 17 amino acids long. J was trimmed by 3 bases and V by 5 bases; bases with no gene match: 9. This CDR3 reads CASSLRASGGYTGELFF. The CDR3 DNA is TGTGCCAGCAGCCTACGGGCTAGCGGGGGTTACACCGGGGAGCTGTTTTTT.

The chain carries TRBV6-6 and TRBJ1-2, with 7 positions matching TRBD1. V dropped 2 bases and J dropped 2; count of bases not matched to a gene: 5. The germline CDR1 and CDR2 sequences are MNHNY and SVGAGI (reference sequence). The CDR3 is made up of 15 amino acids. CDR3 nucleotide sequence: TGTGCCAGCAGTTACCCCGGGACAGCAAACTATGGCTACACCTTC. Protein sequence: CASSYPGTANYGYTF.

The chain joins TRBV30 to TRBJ1-2, with 7 nucleotides matching TRBD1. Germline CDR1 GTSNPN, CDR2 SVGIG (reference sequence). V dropped 0 bases and J dropped 7; count of bases not matched to a gene: 5. The CDR3 spans 13 residues. The DNA for the CDR3 is TGTGCCTGGAGTGTACAGGGGAGGAGTGGCTACACCTTC. It yields the protein CAWSVQGRSGYTF. Supplemented by reference TRBV30 and TRBJ1-2, the full variable domain reads SQTIHQWPATLVQPVGSPLSLECTVEGTSNPNLYWYRQAAGRGLQLLFYSVGIGQISSEVPQNLSASRPQDRQFILSSKKLLLSDSGFYLCAWSVQGRSGYTFGSGTRLTVV.

This rearrangement joins TRBV7-3 to TRBJ2-2; 10 nucleotides agree with TRBD2. From germline, CDR1 is SGHTA and CDR2 FQGTGA. The CDR3 loop spans 16 amino acids. Trimming took 2 bases from V and 4 from J; bases not matched to a gene: 4. DNA of the CDR3: TGTGCCAGCAGCTTACGTGCTAGCGGGAGCACCGGGGAGCTGTTTTTT. As protein: CASSLRASGSTGELFF.

J is TRBJ2-3 and V is TRBV10-1; 9 bases agree with TRBD2. Germline V gene sequence: CDR1 WNHNN, CDR2 SYGVQD (reference sequence). There are 18 residues in the CDR3. The trim removed 8 bases at V and 8 bases at J, leaving 23 bases unmatched. DNA of the CDR3: TGCGCCAGCGCGGAGGGAACGACCGGGACTAGCTTTTCAGGTACGCAGTATTTT. This sequence encodes CASAEGTTGTSFSGTQYF.

This clone has only one observation. This chain uses TRBV11-1 with TRBJ2-2; TRBD2 is a possible D gene (7 bases). Trimming removed 8 bases at V and 0 bases at J, with 13 bases between. CDR3 size: 15 residues. The germline V gene encodes CDR1 SGHAT and CDR2 FQDESV (reference sequence). The CDR3 spells CASQRGASNTGELFF. The CDR3 DNA sequence: TGTGCCAGCCAACGGGGGGCCTCGAACACCGGGGAGCTGTTTTTT.

The rearrangement links TRBV7-2 to TRBJ2-5; 8 bases are a match to TRBD2. The CDR3 covers 17 residues. The J segment lost 2 bases and the V segment lost 5 bases, leaving 13 bases of the junction unmatched. Germline CDR1 and CDR2: SGHTA and FQGNSA. CDR3 in amino acids: CASSPQPGLVGQETQYF. The CDR3 DNA reads TGTGCCAGCAGCCCGCAACCGGGACTAGTAGGGCAAGAGACCCAGTACTTC.

This clone showed up just a few times. V usage is TRBV4-2 and J usage is TRBJ1-2, with 9 bases identical to TRBD1. This CDR3 region has 15 residues. With 4 bases clipped from V and 9 bases from J, the junction kept 12 bases outside the gene matches. From germline, CDR1 is LGHNA and CDR2 YNFKEQ. The CDR3 is CASSPRSDRGMSYTF. CDR3 bases: TGTGCCAGCAGCCCTCGCTCGGACAGGGGAATGAGCTACACCTTC.

This clone has more than one count but fewer than ten. The V and J genes are TRBV18 and TRBJ2-1; TRBD2 matches at 8 bases. The V and J ends lost 2 bases and 13 bases, in that order; junction bases with no gene match: 19. This CDR3 comprises 17 residues. Germline CDR1 KGHSH, CDR2 LQKENI. The CDR3 is CASSPDLGLAPRGEQFF. Here the CDR3 DNA reads TGTGCCAGCTCACCAGACTTAGGACTAGCACCTAGAGGGGAACAGTTCTTC.

The chain couples TRBV6-4 to TRBJ1-5, with D unresolved. This CDR3 is 16 amino acids long. V was cut by 0 bases and J by 4 bases, with 13 bases left in between. Germline CDR1 is MRHNA and CDR2 is SNTAGT. The CDR3 nucleotides read TGTGCCAGCAGTGACTCGATTGGCCAGGAAAATCAGCCCCAGCATTTT. Translated: CASSDSIGQENQPQHF.